The TCR beta chain under discussion was sequenced for a study of shared T cell receptors in the human thymus. Measured with immunoSEQ multiplex PCR; TCRdb has only the in-frame clones, and not every one. The repertoire holds 450,000 to 650,000 clones, roughly 74% seen once, with about 0.013% in the top ten. Germline V gene lookup returns CDR1 MNHEY and CDR2 SVGAGI. V shed 5 bases and J 5 bases; nucleotides not matched to a gene: 9. CDR3 size: 15 residues. These data were also filed under a second study, of human thymus T cells.

Sequenced material: thymocytes. This chain uses TRBV6-5 with TRBJ2-7, with 10 positions matching TRBD1. The receptor was derived from a boy in the first two years of life with a congenital heart defect. The DNA of the CDR3 is TGTGCCAGCAGTCGATGGGACAGGGGTAGCCACGAGCAGTACTTC. Amino acids: CASSRWDRGSHEQYF.